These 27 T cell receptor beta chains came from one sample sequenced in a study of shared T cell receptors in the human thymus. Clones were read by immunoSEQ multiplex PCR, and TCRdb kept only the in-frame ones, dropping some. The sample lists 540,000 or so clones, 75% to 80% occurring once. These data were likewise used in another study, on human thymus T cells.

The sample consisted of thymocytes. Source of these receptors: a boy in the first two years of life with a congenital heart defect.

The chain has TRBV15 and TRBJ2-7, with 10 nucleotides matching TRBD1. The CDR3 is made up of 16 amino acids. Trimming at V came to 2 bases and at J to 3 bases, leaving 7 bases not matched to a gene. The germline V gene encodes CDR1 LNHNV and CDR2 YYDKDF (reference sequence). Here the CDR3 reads CATSRLRTGGNYEQYF. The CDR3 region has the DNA TGTGCCACCAGCAGACTCCGGACAGGGGGGAACTACGAGCAGTACTTC. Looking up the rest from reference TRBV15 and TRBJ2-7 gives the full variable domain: DAMVIQNPRYQVTQFGKPVTLSCSQTLNHNVMYWYQQKSSQAPKLLFHYYDKDFNNEADTPDNFQSRRPNTSFCFLDIRSPGLGDTAMYLCATSRLRTGGNYEQYFGPGTRLTVT.

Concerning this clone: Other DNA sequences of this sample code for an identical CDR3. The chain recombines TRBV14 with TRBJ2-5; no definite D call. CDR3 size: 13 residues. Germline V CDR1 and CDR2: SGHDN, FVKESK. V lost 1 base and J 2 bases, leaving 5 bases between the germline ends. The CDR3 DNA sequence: TGTGCCAGCAGCCAAGGTCAGCAAGAGACCCAGTACTTC. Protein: CASSQGQQETQYF.

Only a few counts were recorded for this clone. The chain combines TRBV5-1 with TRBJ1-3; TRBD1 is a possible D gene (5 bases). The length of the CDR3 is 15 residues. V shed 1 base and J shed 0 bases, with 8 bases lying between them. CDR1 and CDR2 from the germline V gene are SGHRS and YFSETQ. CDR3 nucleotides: TGCGCCAGCAGCTTGAGGGGCATCTCTGGAAACACCATATATTTT. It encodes CASSLRGISGNTIYF.

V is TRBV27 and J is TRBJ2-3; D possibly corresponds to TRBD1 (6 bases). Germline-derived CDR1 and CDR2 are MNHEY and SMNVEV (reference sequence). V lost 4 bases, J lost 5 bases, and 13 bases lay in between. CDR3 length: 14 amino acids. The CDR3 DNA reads TGTGCCAGCAGTTCAGGGGTAGGGAAAGATACGCAGTATTTT. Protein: CASSSGVGKDTQYF.

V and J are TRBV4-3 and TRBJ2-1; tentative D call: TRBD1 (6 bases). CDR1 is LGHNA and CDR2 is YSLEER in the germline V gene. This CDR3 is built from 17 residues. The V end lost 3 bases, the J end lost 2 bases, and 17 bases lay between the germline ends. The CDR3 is CASSHQDWAGAYNEQFF. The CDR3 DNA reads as TGCGCCAGCAGCCACCAAGACTGGGCAGGGGCCTACAATGAGCAGTTCTTC.

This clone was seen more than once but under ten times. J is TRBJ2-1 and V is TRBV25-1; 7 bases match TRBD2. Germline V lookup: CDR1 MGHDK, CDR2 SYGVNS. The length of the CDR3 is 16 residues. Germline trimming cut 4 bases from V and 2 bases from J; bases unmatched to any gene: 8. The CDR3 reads CASSGSTSRTYNEQFF. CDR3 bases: TGTGCCAGCAGTGGCTCGACTAGCCGAACCTACAATGAGCAGTTCTTC. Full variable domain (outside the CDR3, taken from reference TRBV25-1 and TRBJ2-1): EADIYQTPRYLVIGTGKKITLECSQTMGHDKMYWYQQDPGMELHLIHYSYGVNSTEKGDLSSESTVSRIRTEHFPLTLESARPSHTSQYLCASSGSTSRTYNEQFFGPGTRLTVL.

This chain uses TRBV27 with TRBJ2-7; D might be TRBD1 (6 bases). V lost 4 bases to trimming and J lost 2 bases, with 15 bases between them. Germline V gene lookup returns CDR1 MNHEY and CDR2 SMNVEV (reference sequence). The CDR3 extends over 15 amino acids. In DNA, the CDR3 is TGTGCCAGCAGTTCGTACAGGGAGACCCCCTACGAGCAGTACTTC. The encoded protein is CASSSYRETPYEQYF.

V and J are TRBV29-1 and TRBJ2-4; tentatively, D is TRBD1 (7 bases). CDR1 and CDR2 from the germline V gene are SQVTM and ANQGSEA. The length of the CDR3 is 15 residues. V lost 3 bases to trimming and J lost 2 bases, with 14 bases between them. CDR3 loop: CSVEFQGGSKNIQYF. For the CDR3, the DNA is TGCAGCGTTGAGTTTCAGGGGGGATCCAAAAACATTCAGTACTTC.

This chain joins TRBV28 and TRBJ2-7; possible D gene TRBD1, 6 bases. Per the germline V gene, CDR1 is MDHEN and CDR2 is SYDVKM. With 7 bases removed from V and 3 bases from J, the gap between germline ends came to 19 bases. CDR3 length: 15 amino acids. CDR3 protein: CASTTARDTYYEQYF. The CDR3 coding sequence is TGTGCCAGCACCACTGCCCGGGACACCTACTACGAGCAGTACTTC.

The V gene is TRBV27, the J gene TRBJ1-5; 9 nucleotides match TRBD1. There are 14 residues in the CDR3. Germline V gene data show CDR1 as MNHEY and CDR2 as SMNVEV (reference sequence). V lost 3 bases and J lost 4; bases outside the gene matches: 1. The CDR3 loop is CASSLGTGNQPQHF. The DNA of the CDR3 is TGTGCCAGCAGTTTGGGGACAGGGAATCAGCCCCAGCATTTT.

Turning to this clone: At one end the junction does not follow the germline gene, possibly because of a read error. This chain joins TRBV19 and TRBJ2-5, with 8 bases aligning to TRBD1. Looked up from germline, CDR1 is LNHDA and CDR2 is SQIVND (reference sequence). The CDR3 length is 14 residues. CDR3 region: CASSTWTGQGTQYF. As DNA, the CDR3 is TGTGCCAGTAGTACGTGGACAGGGCAAGGGACCCAGTACTTC.

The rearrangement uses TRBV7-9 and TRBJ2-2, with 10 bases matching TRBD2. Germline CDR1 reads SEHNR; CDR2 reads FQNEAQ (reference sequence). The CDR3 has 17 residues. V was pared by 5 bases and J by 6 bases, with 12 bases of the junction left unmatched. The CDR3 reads CASSPWKLAGRAGELFF. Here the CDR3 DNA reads TGTGCCAGCAGCCCCTGGAAACTAGCGGGAAGAGCCGGGGAGCTGTTTTTT.

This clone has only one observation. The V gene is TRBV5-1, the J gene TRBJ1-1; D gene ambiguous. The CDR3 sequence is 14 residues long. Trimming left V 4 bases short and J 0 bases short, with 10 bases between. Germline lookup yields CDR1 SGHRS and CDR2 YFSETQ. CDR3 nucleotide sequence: TGCGCCAGCAGCCTAGGCAGTGTGAACACTGAAGCTTTCTTT. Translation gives CASSLGSVNTEAFF. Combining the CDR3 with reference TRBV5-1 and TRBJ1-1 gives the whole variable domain KAGVTQTPRYLIKTRGQQVTLSCSPISGHRSVSWYQQTPGQGLQFLFEYFSETQRNKGNFPGRFSGRQFSNSRSEMNVSTLELGDSALYLCASSLGSVNTEAFFGQGTRLTVV.

The CDR3 here is CASSTGTTSSYEQYF. The DNA for the CDR3 is TGTGCCAGCAGCACTGGGACTACCAGCTCCTACGAGCAGTACTTC. The rearrangement joins TRBV7-2 to TRBJ2-7, with 7 bases that match TRBD2. The CDR3 is 15 residues long. The germline V gene has CDR1 SGHTA and CDR2 FQGNSA. After removal of 5 bases from V and 0 bases from J, the junction contained 7 bases not matched to a gene.

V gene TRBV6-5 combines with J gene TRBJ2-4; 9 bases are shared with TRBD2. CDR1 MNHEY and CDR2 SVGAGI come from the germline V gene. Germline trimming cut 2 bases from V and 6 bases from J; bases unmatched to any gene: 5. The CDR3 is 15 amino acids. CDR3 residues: CASSYMPSGINIQYF. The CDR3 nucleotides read TGTGCCAGCAGTTACATGCCTAGCGGGATAAACATTCAGTACTTC.

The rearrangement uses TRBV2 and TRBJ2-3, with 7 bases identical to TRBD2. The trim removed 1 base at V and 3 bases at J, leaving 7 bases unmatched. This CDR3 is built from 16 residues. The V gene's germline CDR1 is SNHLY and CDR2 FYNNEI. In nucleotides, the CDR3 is TGTGCCAGCAGTGAAGGAGGCGGGAGTCGGACAGATACGCAGTATTTT. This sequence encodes CASSEGGGSRTDTQYF.

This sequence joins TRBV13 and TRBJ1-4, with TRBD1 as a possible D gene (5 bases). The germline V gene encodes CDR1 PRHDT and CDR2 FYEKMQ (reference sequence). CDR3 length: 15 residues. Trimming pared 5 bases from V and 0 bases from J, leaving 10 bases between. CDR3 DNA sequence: TGTGCCAGCAGCCGGCGGGACGCAACTAATGAAAAACTGTTTTTT. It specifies CASSRRDATNEKLFF.

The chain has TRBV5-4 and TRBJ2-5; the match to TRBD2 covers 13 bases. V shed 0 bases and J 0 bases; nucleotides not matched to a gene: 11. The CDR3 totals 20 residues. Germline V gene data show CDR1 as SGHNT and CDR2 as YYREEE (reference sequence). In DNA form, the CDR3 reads TGTGCCAGCAGCTTGGCAAGGCTACCGGGACTAGCGGGGAACCAAGAGACCCAGTACTTC. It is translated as CASSLARLPGLAGNQETQYF.

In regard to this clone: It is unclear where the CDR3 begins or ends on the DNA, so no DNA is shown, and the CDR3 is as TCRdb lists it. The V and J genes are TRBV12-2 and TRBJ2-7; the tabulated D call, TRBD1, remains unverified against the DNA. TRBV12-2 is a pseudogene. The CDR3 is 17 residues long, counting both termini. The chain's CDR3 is CASRFAAGTGVGYEQYF.

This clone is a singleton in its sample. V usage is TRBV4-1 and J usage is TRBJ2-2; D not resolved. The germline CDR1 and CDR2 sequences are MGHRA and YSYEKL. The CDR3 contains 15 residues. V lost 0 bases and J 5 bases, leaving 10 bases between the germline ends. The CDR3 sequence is CASSQERFGTGELFF. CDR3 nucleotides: TGCGCCAGCAGCCAAGAACGGTTTGGTACCGGGGAGCTGTTTTTT.

CDR3 sequence (DNA): TGTGCCAGCAGTTTACCTGGGACAGGGGCCGCTAACTATGGCTACACCTTC. Residues: CASSLPGTGAANYGYTF. The V gene is TRBV28, the J gene TRBJ1-2; 10 nucleotides agree with TRBD1. Germline V CDR1 and CDR2: MDHEN, SYDVKM. The CDR3 sequence is 17 residues long. V lost 2 bases, J lost 0 bases, and 6 bases stayed unmatched.

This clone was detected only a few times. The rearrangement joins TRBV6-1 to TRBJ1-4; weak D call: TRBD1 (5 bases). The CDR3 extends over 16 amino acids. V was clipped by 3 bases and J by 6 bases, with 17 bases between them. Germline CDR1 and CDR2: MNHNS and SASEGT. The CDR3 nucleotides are TGTGCCAGCAGTGACTTACCGACAGAAAGGGATGAAAAACTGTTTTTT. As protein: CASSDLPTERDEKLFF.

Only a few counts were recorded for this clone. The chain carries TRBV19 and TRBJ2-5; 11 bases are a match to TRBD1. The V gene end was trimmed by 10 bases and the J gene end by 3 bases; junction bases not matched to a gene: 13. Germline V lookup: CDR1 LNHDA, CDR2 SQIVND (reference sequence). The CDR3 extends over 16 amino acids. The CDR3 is CATKKARDRGEETQYF. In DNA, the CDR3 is TGTGCCACAAAAAAAGCCCGGGACAGGGGGGAAGAGACCCAGTACTTC.

The DNA of the CDR3 is TGTGCCAGCAGCCAAGATCTCGAGGTTACAGGGGTTACAGATACGCAGTATTTT. This encodes CASSQDLEVTGVTDTQYF. The rearrangement links TRBV4-2 to TRBJ2-3, with 7 bases fitting TRBD1. With V trimmed by 0 bases and J by 3 bases, 12 bases remained unmatched. The germline V gene encodes CDR1 LGHNA and CDR2 YNFKEQ. This CDR3 region has 18 residues.

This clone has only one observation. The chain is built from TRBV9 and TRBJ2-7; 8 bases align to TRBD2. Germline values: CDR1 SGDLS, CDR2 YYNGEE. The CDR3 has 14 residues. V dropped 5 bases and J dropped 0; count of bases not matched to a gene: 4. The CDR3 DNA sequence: TGTGCCAGCAGTAGCGGGGAAAACTCCTACGAGCAGTACTTC. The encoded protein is CASSSGENSYEQYF.

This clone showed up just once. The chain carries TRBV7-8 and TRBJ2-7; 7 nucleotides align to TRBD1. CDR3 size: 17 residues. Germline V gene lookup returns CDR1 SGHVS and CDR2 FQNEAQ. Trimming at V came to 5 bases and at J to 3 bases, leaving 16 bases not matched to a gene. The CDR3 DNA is TGTGCCAGCAGCCGCCAAGGGACAGCGCTACTCGACTACGAGCAGTACTTC. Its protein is CASSRQGTALLDYEQYF.

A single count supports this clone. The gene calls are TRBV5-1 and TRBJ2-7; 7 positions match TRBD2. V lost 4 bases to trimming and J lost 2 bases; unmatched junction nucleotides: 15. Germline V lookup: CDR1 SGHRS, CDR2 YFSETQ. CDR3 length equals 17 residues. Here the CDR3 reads CASSRKPSSGQTYEQYF. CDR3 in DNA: TGCGCCAGCAGCCGCAAGCCTTCTAGCGGCCAAACCTACGAGCAGTACTTC.